Listed below are T cell receptor beta chains from one sample, sequenced in a study of vaccination effects on CD4 cells after COVID-19. The data were produced by immunoSEQ multiplex PCR, yet TCRdb's version contains in-frame clones alone and is incomplete. The sample shows 45,000 to 65,000 clones, under 85% of them seen only once. These receptors have no identified antigens. The sample consisted of CD4+ T cells from PBMCs cultured without peptide, taken after COVID-19 vaccination. These receptors were obtained from a human donor who received a COVID-19 vaccine. The CDR3 runs from the conserved cysteine through the conserved F or W. The D gene is left open where the match is weak.

D,V,CDR3
NA,TRBV4-3,CASSQDDPTARSYGYTF
TRBD2,TRBV7-2,CASSLAGTSVGTDTQYF
NA,TRBV3-1/TRBV3-2,CASSPIRDNEQYF
TRBD1,TRBV5-1,CASSPGTGGAEQPQHF
TRBD1,TRBV27,CASSPTTGGFSGYTF
NA,TRBV19,CASSPGGGANVLTF
NA,TRBV30,CAWSVGWASLKTQYF
TRBD2,TRBV7-2,CASRPGTSGGVTQYF
TRBD1,TRBV6-6,CASSPGTGDEQYF
TRBD2,TRBV7-2,CASSPTSGGHNEQFF
TRBD2,TRBV9,CASSYEGGVGEQYF
NA,TRBV6-1,CASSESGQPTRTF
NA,TRBV6-1,CASRDSNQPQHF
TRBD2,TRBV6-5,CASHRLAGGTDTQYF
NA,TRBV7-9,CASSLRGQAIEAFF
NA,TRBV30,CAWRLLGGELFF
NA,TRBV30,CAWSGLGGNTF